This T cell receptor beta chain was captured in a study of breast tumors, draining lymph nodes, adjacent tissues. Study-wide points: Tumor TCR diversity was below lymph nodes but above nontumor tissue. Data only fit, rather than demonstrated, lymph node origin of most tumor T cells.

This clonotype is labeled medium-sized (0.01 to 0.1%). Antigen unknown. Trimming stripped 0 bases from V and 5 bases from J, with 14 bases between. The CDR3 length is 15 residues. The germline V gene encodes CDR1 LGHNA and CDR2 YNFKEQ. TCRdb reanalysed the multiplex PCR reads using MiXCR and keeps one entry per CDR3 protein. This table has about 8,300 distinct CDR3 sequences, about 76% appearing once. The specimen was tumor-adjacent breast tissue. The receptor comes from a female donor with breast cancer. Some clones in this sample may be carry-over from other donors' samples. The rearrangement uses TRBV4-2 and TRBJ2-7; tentatively, D is TRBD1 (6 bases). CDR3 coding DNA: TGTGCCAGCAGCCAAGAGGGGACAATCATGAACGAGCAGTACTTC. Translated, it gives CASSQEGTIMNEQYF.